Below, 11 T cell receptor beta chains from the same sample are listed, as sequenced in a study of human T cells and chemical hapten exposure (dated by TCRdb to 2020 to 2023). The intended sense of this specimen's time point label: healthy volunteer bleed at 6 weeks. Total RNA was isolated from unfractionated whole blood collected in Tempus Blood RNA tubes. Libraries came from RACE. The reads were generated on a NextSeq 500. The public reads were quality trimmed at Q25 with fastp and then assembled into clones with MiXCR by TCRdb, keeping productive beta chains. All rows with the same CDR3 protein become a single entry with the most common DNA and genes. Counted in this sample were around 47,000 distinct CDR3 sequences; around 4% of them appeared once. The top ten clonotypes cover roughly 5.9% of the sample. Sequencing input: whole blood. Receptors originate from a human donor in good health. Some clones in this sample may be carry-over from other donors' samples.

This clonotype was observed a few times. The rearrangement uses TRBV4-2 and TRBJ2-1; 14 nucleotides match TRBD2. The CDR3 covers 15 residues. The V gene's germline CDR1 is LGHNA and CDR2 YNFKEQ. V gave up 1 base and J gave up 10 bases; unmatched junction bases: 3. For the CDR3, the DNA is TGTGCCAGCAGCCAAGCGGGGACTAGCGGGAGAGAGCAGTTCTTC. Protein product: CASSQAGTSGREQFF.

This clonotype was recorded at least ten times. V gene TRBV5-1 combines with J gene TRBJ2-3; 12 bases match TRBD2. The CDR3 runs 16 residues. The germline V gene has CDR1 SGHRS and CDR2 YFSETQ. V shed 2 bases, J shed 5 bases, and the junction held 6 bases outside the gene matches. CDR3 nucleotides: TGCGCCAGCAGCTTTGGGACTAGCGGGCTCGGAGATACGCAGTATTTT. This codes for CASSFGTSGLGDTQYF.

In its sample, this clonotype was seen a few times. This chain links TRBV30 with TRBJ1-2; D is ambiguous. The V end lost 4 bases, the J end lost 7 bases, and 16 bases lay between the germline ends. CDR3 length: 13 residues. CDR1 is GTSNPN and CDR2 is SVGIG in the germline V gene (reference sequence). In nucleotides, the CDR3 is TGTGCCTGGATCTCTCTGCTCGGATTTGGCTACACCTTC. It is translated as CAWISLLGFGYTF.

This clonotype was seen a few times. The chain joins TRBV19 to TRBJ1-2, with D maybe TRBD1 (5 bases). This CDR3 has 13 residues. Germline loops: CDR1 LNHDA, CDR2 SQIVND (reference sequence). Trimming shortened V by 2 bases and J by 7 bases, and 11 bases separated the two germline ends. This chain's CDR3 is CASSISGRPGYTF. The DNA of the CDR3 is TGTGCCAGTAGTATATCGGGGCGTCCTGGCTACACCTTC.

This chain links TRBV28 with TRBJ2-3; D is perhaps TRBD1 or TRBD2 (6 bases each). This CDR3 is 18 amino acids long. Deletions cut 5 bases from V and 1 base from J, with 22 bases between. The germline V gene has CDR1 MDHEN and CDR2 SYDVKM. DNA for the CDR3: TGTGCCAGCAGTCTCCCGGGGGTCAAGGGGGGAGGCACAGATACGCAGTATTTT. Translated: CASSLPGVKGGGTDTQYF.

In this sample, this clonotype turned up many times. The rearrangement joins TRBV21-1 to TRBJ1-5; TRBD1 reflects the table's D call only, with no check against the DNA. TRBV21-1 is marked as a pseudogene. The CDR3 runs to 18 residues. CDR3 bases: TGTGCCAGCAGCGGACGGATTAAGGGGGGGATAAGGGATCAGCCCCAGCATTTT. Protein sequence: CASSGRIKGGIRDQPQHF.

This clonotype was seen ten or more times. The rearrangement joins TRBV12-2 to TRBJ2-5; the table's TRBD2 call for D was not verified on the DNA. TRBV12-2 is a recognized pseudogene. The CDR3 runs 18 residues. The CDR3 is CASRLVCGDSLIQETQYF. The CDR3 bases are TGTGCAAGTCGCTTAGTATGCGGGGATAGCCTCATCCAAGAGACCCAGTACTTC.

This clonotype was picked up many times. The rearrangement joins TRBV12-3 or TRBV12-4 to TRBJ2-1, with a tentative D call TRBD1 (6 bases). The V end was cut by 6 bases, the J end by 13 bases, with 19 bases between. The CDR3 sequence is 13 residues long. Written as DNA, the CDR3 is TGTGCCAGCAGCACCAACCAGGGGACCGGCCAGTTCTTC. This sequence encodes CASSTNQGTGQFF.

The chain employs TRBV6-1 and TRBJ1-1; D unresolved. The germline V gene has CDR1 MNHNS and CDR2 SASEGT. The CDR3 runs 10 residues. Between the trimmed V and J ends, which lost 7 bases and 8 bases, there was a span of 8 bases. The CDR3 region is CASTTGEAFF. CDR3 in DNA: TGTGCCAGCACGACCGGAGAAGCTTTCTTT.

This clonotype showed up many times. J is TRBJ2-1 and V is TRBV5-6; maybe TRBD2 (6 bases). The V and J ends lost 0 bases and 3 bases respectively, with 10 bases between them. Germline V gene sequence: CDR1 SGHDT, CDR2 YYEEEE. There are 15 residues in the CDR3. This CDR3 is CASSLGRGLYNEQFF. CDR3 DNA: TGTGCCAGCAGCTTGGGGAGGGGACTCTACAATGAGCAGTTCTTC. Full variable domain (outside the CDR3, taken from reference TRBV5-6 and TRBJ2-1): DAGVTQSPTHLIKTRGQQVTLRCSPKSGHDTVSWYQQALGQGPQFIFQYYEEEERQRGNFPDRFSGHQFPNYSSELNVNALLLGDSALYLCASSLGRGLYNEQFFGPGTRLTVL.

Many counts were recorded for this clonotype. V and J are TRBV29-1 and TRBJ1-1; the D is unclear. From germline, CDR1 is SQVTM and CDR2 ANQGSEA. The ends were cut back, 4 bases at V and 4 bases at J, with 10 bases in the middle. The CDR3 totals 12 residues. CDR3 in DNA: TGCAGCGTTGTTATGGGCCCCACTGAAGCTTTCTTT. Translated, it gives CSVVMGPTEAFF.